A selection of T cell receptor beta chains follows, all from one sample in a study of cytomegalovirus exposure and HLA in healthy donors. Method: immunoSEQ multiplex PCR; TCRdb's copy keeps in-frame clones and lacks some. The data show fewer than 350,000 clones, 88% seen once. The sequenced sample was PBMCs. The receptors here all came from a woman aged 18 to 35 in good health and CMV-seronegative. Both conserved end residues are trimmed from each CDR3. The order of the fields is CDR3 protein, V gene, J gene.

CDR3: ASTREASGTQETQY
V: TRBV19
J: TRBJ2-5

CDR3: ASNKAGTGVHEQY
V: TRBV27
J: TRBJ2-7

CDR3: ASSSPTGFQPQH
V: TRBV28
J: TRBJ1-5

CDR3: ATMRPEQPQH
V: TRBV6-6
J: TRBJ1-5

CDR3: SARRRQGT
V: TRBV20-1
J: TRBJ1-2

CDR3: ASLSGVYQETQY
V: TRBV7-9
J: TRBJ2-5

CDR3: ASSLGRAHLYGYT
V: TRBV27
J: TRBJ1-2

CDR3: ASSVFRGQPQH
V: TRBV28
J: TRBJ1-5

CDR3: ASSQGRTGELF
V: TRBV2
J: TRBJ2-2

CDR3: ASSFAGGSTDTQY
V: TRBV5-1
J: TRBJ2-3

CDR3: ASSQEQGTHTIY
V: TRBV4-1
J: TRBJ1-3

CDR3: ASSQDLSGSETQY
V: TRBV4-1
J: TRBJ2-5

CDR3: ASSPSFDGYGYT
V: TRBV7-9
J: TRBJ1-2

CDR3: ASSQDSFGNTIY
V: TRBV5-1
J: TRBJ1-3

CDR3: ASSQGFLAGDNEQF
V: TRBV4-2
J: TRBJ2-1

CDR3: ASRTGARAARETQY
V: TRBV7-9
J: TRBJ2-5

CDR3: ASSFVNQPQH
V: TRBV5-6
J: TRBJ1-5

CDR3: AWNGPPWRIHGYT
V: TRBV30
J: TRBJ1-2

CDR3: ASSLAGGYNEQF
V: TRBV10-2
J: TRBJ2-1

CDR3: ASSFSAGTSGRAADTQY
V: TRBV5-1
J: TRBJ2-3

CDR3: ASSFVPGEGYT
V: TRBV27
J: TRBJ1-2

CDR3: ASSLIGGNSDEQF
V: TRBV7-3
J: TRBJ2-1

CDR3: ASSPDRRGF
V: TRBV11-2
J: TRBJ2-1

CDR3: ASSWDREGTEAF
V: TRBV28
J: TRBJ1-1

CDR3: ASRQDRRFSYNEQF
V: TRBV4-3
J: TRBJ2-1

CDR3: ASSFSGTEETQY
V: TRBV27
J: TRBJ2-5

CDR3: ASSLWGRQETQY
V: TRBV27
J: TRBJ2-5

CDR3: ASSESALAGSEQF
V: TRBV10-1
J: TRBJ2-1

CDR3: ASSLDRVSTDTQY
V: TRBV5-1
J: TRBJ2-3

CDR3: ASSRDRDYEQY
V: TRBV5-6
J: TRBJ2-7

CDR3: ASTSPGQGGIQY
V: TRBV28
J: TRBJ2-4